This T cell receptor beta chain was recovered during a study of T cells in Graves' hyperthyroidism and ophthalmopathy. General observations from the study: Progression to ophthalmopathy was predicted a median of approximately seven months early.

CDR1 is SGHNT and CDR2 is YENEEA in the germline V gene. V was shortened by 6 bases and J by 4 bases, with 12 bases between the two germline ends. The CDR3 is 14 residues long. Hyperthyroidism was newly diagnosed in patients aged 18 to 65 (duration under 2 months). Amplification of TCR beta CDR3 regions was performed using RNA transcripts as template. Researchers ran a first-round RT-PCR on the TCR CDR3 using the HTBI primer set. TCRdb re-analysed the multiplex PCR reads in MiXCR, keeping a single row per CDR3 protein. This sample has 270,000 or so distinct CDR3 sequences, with 25% found just once. A word on this clonotype: Its antigen remains unidentified.

The TCR sequence derives from a man between 35 and 55 years old with Graves' hyperthyroidism that later progressed to Graves' ophthalmopathy. The sample was blood. J is TRBJ2-2 and V is TRBV11-3; D is possibly TRBD1 (5 bases). CDR3 loop: CASRRRGGTGELFF. The CDR3 coding sequence is TGTGCCAGCAGACGAAGGGGTGGCACCGGGGAGCTGTTTTTT.